This passage covers 29 T cell receptor beta chains from one sample sequenced in a study of cytotoxic CD8 clonotypes in ibrutinib-treated CLL (dated by TCRdb to about 2021). The sample's time point label, decoded: more than 10 months on ibrutinib. To prepare the library, the immunoSEQ multiplex PCR assay was applied. TCRdb re-hosts the immuneACCESS table, in-frame sequences only. Its copies lack some clones; in the studies checked, an unresolved V gene accounts for under half of them, and the cause for the rest is not known. This sample holds some 140,000 clones; more than 85% were observed only once. The biggest ten clones account for 10% to 14% of the sample. Source: PBMCs, taken after 12 months of ibrutinib treatment. The receptors were gathered from a human donor with chronic lymphocytic leukemia.

The V call is TRBV19, the J call TRBJ2-1, with unresolved D. This CDR3 has 12 amino acids. The V end was cut by 3 bases, the J end by 7 bases, with 7 bases between. The germline V gene has CDR1 LNHDA and CDR2 SQIVND (reference sequence). The CDR3 is CASSIAVNEQFF. Written as DNA, the CDR3 is TGTGCCAGTAGTATTGCCGTAAATGAGCAGTTCTTC.

This clone was detected once. The chain employs TRBV9 and TRBJ2-1; 14 nucleotides agree with TRBD2. Per the germline V gene, CDR1 is SGDLS and CDR2 is YYNGEE. CDR3 length: 18 residues. Germline trimming cut 2 bases from V and 9 bases from J; bases unmatched to any gene: 13. The CDR3 is CASSVSPTGLAGEAEQFF. DNA for the CDR3: TGTGCCAGCAGCGTGTCCCCCACGGGACTAGCGGGAGAGGCTGAGCAGTTCTTC.

The chain carries TRBV13 and TRBJ2-1; D perhaps matches TRBD2 (6 bases). The germline V gene encodes CDR1 PRHDT and CDR2 FYEKMQ (reference sequence). The CDR3 contains 15 residues. V lost 4 bases and J lost 8, with 18 bases in between. The CDR3 protein is CASSSKEGPFDEQFF. CDR3 bases: TGTGCCAGCAGCTCCAAGGAGGGCCCCTTCGATGAGCAGTTCTTC. Together with reference TRBV13 and TRBJ2-1, the CDR3 gives the full variable domain: AAGVIQSPRHLIKEKRETATLKCYPIPRHDTVYWYQQGPGQDPQFLISFYEKMQSDKGSIPDRFSAQQFSDYHSELNMSSLELGDSALYFCASSSKEGPFDEQFFGPGTRLTVL.

This chain uses TRBV5-4 with TRBJ2-2, with 7 bases matching TRBD1. The V and J ends lost 4 bases and 6 bases, in that order; junction bases with no gene match: 6. The CDR3 contains 14 residues. The germline V gene has CDR1 SGHNT and CDR2 YYREEE (reference sequence). The chain's CDR3 is CASSETGIPGELFF. The CDR3 nucleotides are TGTGCCAGCAGCGAGACAGGGATCCCCGGGGAGCTGTTTTTT. The full variable domain, completed using reference TRBV5-4 and TRBJ2-2, is ETGVTQSPTHLIKTRGQQVTLRCSSQSGHNTVSWYQQALGQGPQFIFQYYREEENGRGNFPPRFSGLQFPNYSSELNVNALELDDSALYLCASSETGIPGELFFGEGSRLTVL.

This chain links TRBV11-2 with TRBJ2-7; 7 bases match TRBD1. Trimming took 8 bases from V and 4 from J; bases not matched to a gene: 2. The CDR3 runs 11 residues. Germline loops: CDR1 SGHAT, CDR2 FQNNGV. CDR3 residues: CASSDRYEQYF. CDR3 nucleotides: TGTGCCAGCTCGGACAGGTACGAGCAGTACTTC.

The chain employs TRBV5-6 and TRBJ1-1; D is ambiguous. V lost 2 bases and J 1 base, leaving 3 bases between the germline ends. CDR1 SGHDT and CDR2 YYEEEE come from the germline V gene. The CDR3 sequence is 12 residues long. Here the CDR3 DNA reads TGTGCCAGCAGCTTCCGGAACACTGAAGCTTTCTTT. Amino acids: CASSFRNTEAFF.

This clone was seen only a few times. The chain recombines TRBV5-1 with TRBJ2-2, with TRBD2 as a possible D gene (6 bases). This CDR3 comprises 17 residues. V dropped 2 bases and J dropped 0 bases, with 14 bases sitting between them. CDR1 is SGHRS, CDR2 YFSETQ, per germline. CDR3 bases: TGCGCCAGCAGCTTAGGGTCGTCGGGGGCGAACACCGGGGAGCTGTTTTTT. As protein: CASSLGSSGANTGELFF.

The rearrangement joins TRBV10-1 to TRBJ1-1; D not resolved. The CDR3 runs to 13 residues. Germline values: CDR1 WNHNN, CDR2 SYGVQD (reference sequence). The ends were cut back, 4 bases at V and 1 base at J, with 7 bases in the middle. The CDR3 loop is CASSGAQNTEAFF. The CDR3 DNA is TGCGCCAGCAGTGGGGCCCAGAACACTGAAGCTTTCTTT.

V gene TRBV19 combines with J gene TRBJ2-1; a possible D gene is TRBD1 (6 bases). The V end was cut by 0 bases, the J end by 6 bases, with 12 bases between. CDR1 and CDR2 from the germline V gene are LNHDA and SQIVND (reference sequence). The CDR3 is made up of 15 amino acids. This CDR3 reads CASSIDAGASNEQFF. CDR3 DNA: TGTGCCAGTAGTATAGATGCAGGGGCCTCCAATGAGCAGTTCTTC.

The table lists this clone with a count of one. This chain connects TRBV6-5 to TRBJ2-7; no clear D. V was shortened by 6 bases and J by 6 bases, with 15 bases between the two germline ends. The CDR3 spans 13 residues. Per germline, CDR1 MNHEY and CDR2 SVGAGI. The CDR3 here is CASSRALSSEQYF. Here the CDR3 DNA reads TGTGCCAGCAGCCGGGCCCTTTCTAGCGAGCAGTACTTC.

The chain is built from TRBV18 and TRBJ2-3; the D gene is possibly TRBD2 (6 bases). CDR1 and CDR2 from the germline V gene are KGHSH and LQKENI. V lost 3 bases, J lost 5 bases, and 6 bases lay in between. CDR3 size: 12 residues. CDR3 coding DNA: TGTGCCAGCTCACCGGGAGGAGATACGCAGTATTTT. Its protein product is CASSPGGDTQYF.

V usage is TRBV6-5 and J usage is TRBJ2-1; perhaps TRBD2 as D (5 bases). Germline V lookup: CDR1 MNHEY, CDR2 SVGAGI. Trimming took off 2 bases at V and 0 bases at J, with 5 bases between the two ends. This CDR3 is 14 amino acids long. This chain's CDR3 is CASSYGSSYNEQFF. In DNA form, the CDR3 reads TGTGCCAGCAGTTACGGGAGCTCCTACAATGAGCAGTTCTTC.

V is TRBV19 and J is TRBJ2-1; 9 bases fit TRBD2. V dropped 5 bases and J dropped 5; count of bases not matched to a gene: 7. CDR3 length: 15 amino acids. The germline V gene has CDR1 LNHDA and CDR2 SQIVND (reference sequence). CDR3 in amino acids: CASSVLAGVNNEQFF. In nucleotides, the CDR3 is TGTGCCAGTAGTGTGTTAGCGGGAGTCAACAATGAGCAGTTCTTC.

The chain has TRBV14 and TRBJ2-7; 7 nucleotides align to TRBD2. With 3 bases clipped from V and 6 bases from J, the junction kept 11 bases outside the gene matches. Germline CDR1 is SGHDN and CDR2 is FVKESK. The CDR3 covers 15 residues. CDR3 bases: TGTGCCAGCAGCCACTACGTCAAGCGGGATGGCGAGCAGTACTTC. Amino acid sequence: CASSHYVKRDGEQYF. Full variable domain (remainder filled in from reference TRBV14 and TRBJ2-7): EAGVTQFPSHSVIEKGQTVTLRCDPISGHDNLYWYRRVMGKEIKFLLHFVKESKQDESGMPNNRFLAERTGGTYSTLKVQPAELEDSGVYFCASSHYVKRDGEQYFGPGTRLTVT.

V and J are TRBV7-8 and TRBJ2-7; no clear D. The germline CDR1 and CDR2 sequences are SGHVS and FQNEAQ. V was shortened by 2 bases and J by 5 bases, with 22 bases between the two germline ends. The CDR3 consists of 17 residues. CDR3 sequence reads: CASSLSPGLGEADEQYF. The CDR3 bases are TGTGCCAGCAGCTTATCCCCGGGTCTAGGCGAGGCGGACGAGCAGTACTTC.

The chain has TRBV7-2 and TRBJ2-7; D might be TRBD1 or TRBD2, each matching 5 bases. Trimming pared 3 bases from V and 0 bases from J, leaving 18 bases between. Germline V lookup: CDR1 SGHTA, CDR2 FQGNSA. This CDR3 spans 17 amino acids. CDR3 nucleotides: TGTGCCAGCAGCTTTAAGGGACGCCAGATCTACTCCTACGAGCAGTACTTC. Amino acid sequence: CASSFKGRQIYSYEQYF.

V and J are TRBV19 and TRBJ2-7; 10 bases agree with TRBD2. CDR3 length equals 16 residues. V dropped 4 bases and J dropped 3; count of bases not matched to a gene: 9. CDR1 and CDR2 (germline): LNHDA, SQIVND (reference sequence). Written as DNA, the CDR3 is TGTGCCAGTAGTAGCCAAGTGGCTAGCGGGAGCTACGAGCAGTACTTC. The encoded protein is CASSSQVASGSYEQYF.

This clone has just one count. The rearrangement links TRBV6-6 to TRBJ1-5; TRBD1 is a possible D gene (5 bases). CDR3 length: 14 amino acids. Trimming removed 5 bases from V and 4 bases from J, with 12 bases in between. Per the germline V gene, CDR1 is MNHNY and CDR2 is SVGAGI (reference sequence). The CDR3 sequence is CASSPRAINQPQHF. CDR3 sequence (DNA): TGTGCCAGCAGTCCCAGGGCTATTAATCAGCCCCAGCATTTT.

The rearrangement uses TRBV19 and TRBJ1-5, with D maybe TRBD1 (5 bases). The CDR3 sequence is 12 residues long. The germline V and J ends were trimmed by 6 bases and 6 bases, with 9 bases remaining between them. Germline CDR1 LNHDA, CDR2 SQIVND (reference sequence). The DNA of the CDR3 is TGTGCCAGTAGACAGGAGGGTCAGCCCCAGCATTTT. This gives the protein CASRQEGQPQHF.

This clone was detected only once. This sequence joins TRBV5-5 and TRBJ2-1; tentative D call: TRBD2 (5 bases). V was trimmed by 3 bases and J by 3 bases, leaving 7 bases between them. This CDR3 spans 13 amino acids. Germline CDR1 is SGHKS and CDR2 is YYEKEE (reference sequence). The CDR3 loop is CASSSTNYNEQFF. CDR3 bases: TGTGCCAGCAGCTCGACTAACTACAATGAGCAGTTCTTC.

The chain carries TRBV28 and TRBJ2-7, with 11 bases that match TRBD2. Germline CDR1 MDHEN, CDR2 SYDVKM. The trim removed 6 bases at V and 3 bases at J, leaving 13 bases unmatched. CDR3 length equals 17 residues. CDR3 loop: CASSPPTSGTRIYEQYF. The CDR3 coding sequence is TGTGCCAGCAGCCCTCCGACTAGCGGGACTCGGATCTACGAGCAGTACTTC.

The CDR3 spells CASSPRAQATNEKLFF. DNA for the CDR3: TGTGCCAGCAGCCCAAGAGCTCAGGCAACTAATGAAAAACTGTTTTTT. V usage is TRBV14 and J usage is TRBJ1-4; D ambiguous. Germline CDR1 SGHDN, CDR2 FVKESK. The CDR3 spans 16 residues. The ends were cut back, 4 bases at V and 0 bases at J, with 12 bases in the middle.

This chain's CDR3 is CASRTPSDRDRVSRQWSHTEAFF. In nucleotides, the CDR3 is TGTGCCAGCAGGACTCCGTCAGATCGGGACAGGGTAAGTAGGCAATGGAGTCACACTGAAGCTTTCTTT. This chain joins TRBV6-7 and TRBJ1-1; 9 nucleotides agree with TRBD1. Being an ORF, TRBV6-7 has a function that is uncertain. The CDR3 consists of 23 residues. The V segment lost 6 bases and the J segment 3 bases; nucleotides outside the gene matches: 32.

V usage is TRBV5-1 and J usage is TRBJ2-5; possible D gene TRBD1, 6 bases. The CDR3 totals 15 residues. The V end was cut by 1 base, the J end by 1 base, with 11 bases between. Germline-derived CDR1 and CDR2 are SGHRS and YFSETQ. CDR3 sequence: CASSLIGTLQETQYF. DNA for the CDR3: TGCGCCAGCAGCTTGATCGGGACACTCCAAGAGACCCAGTACTTC.

This rearrangement joins TRBV28 to TRBJ2-2, with D perhaps matching TRBD2 (5 bases). The CDR3 has 16 amino acids. V dropped 4 bases and J dropped 0 bases, with 12 bases sitting between them. Germline V gene data show CDR1 as MDHEN and CDR2 as SYDVKM. This CDR3 is CASSYMRAANTGELFF. DNA of the CDR3: TGTGCCAGCAGTTACATGAGGGCAGCGAACACCGGGGAGCTGTTTTTT.

This chain uses TRBV6-6 with TRBJ2-7, with TRBD1 matching over 9 bases. The CDR3 runs to 16 residues. Germline CDR1 reads MNHNY; CDR2 reads SVGAGI (reference sequence). V trimming: 4 bases; J trimming: 1 base; junction bases outside the gene matches: 8. The CDR3 is CASSSPQGASSYEQYF. The CDR3 coding sequence is TGTGCCAGCAGTTCCCCACAGGGGGCCTCTTCCTACGAGCAGTACTTC.

The V gene is TRBV19, the J gene TRBJ2-3, with 9 bases that match TRBD2. This CDR3 region has 15 residues. V dropped 9 bases and J dropped 4; count of bases not matched to a gene: 11. Germline V CDR1 and CDR2: LNHDA, SQIVND (reference sequence). This chain's CDR3 is CASRAGGSRPDTQYF. CDR3 coding DNA: TGTGCCAGCCGTGCGGGGGGGTCGAGGCCAGATACGCAGTATTTT.

The V gene is TRBV5-1, the J gene TRBJ2-5; TRBD2 matches 8 bases. This CDR3 has 17 residues. The ends lost 0 bases at V and 5 bases at J; junction bases unmatched: 12. Germline assignment: CDR1 SGHRS and CDR2 YFSETQ. The chain's CDR3 is CASSLGASGPAGETQYF. The CDR3 DNA is TGCGCCAGCAGCTTGGGGGCTAGCGGGCCAGCGGGGGAGACCCAGTACTTC.

This clone showed up just once. The genes are TRBV25-1 and TRBJ2-7; TRBD1 matches at 7 bases. V lost 7 bases, J lost 2 bases, and 8 bases stayed unmatched. CDR3 length equals 14 residues. Germline V CDR1 and CDR2: MGHDK, SYGVNS. The CDR3 here is CASTPGGPTYEQYF. The CDR3 DNA sequence: TGTGCCAGCACCCCAGGGGGACCTACCTACGAGCAGTACTTC.